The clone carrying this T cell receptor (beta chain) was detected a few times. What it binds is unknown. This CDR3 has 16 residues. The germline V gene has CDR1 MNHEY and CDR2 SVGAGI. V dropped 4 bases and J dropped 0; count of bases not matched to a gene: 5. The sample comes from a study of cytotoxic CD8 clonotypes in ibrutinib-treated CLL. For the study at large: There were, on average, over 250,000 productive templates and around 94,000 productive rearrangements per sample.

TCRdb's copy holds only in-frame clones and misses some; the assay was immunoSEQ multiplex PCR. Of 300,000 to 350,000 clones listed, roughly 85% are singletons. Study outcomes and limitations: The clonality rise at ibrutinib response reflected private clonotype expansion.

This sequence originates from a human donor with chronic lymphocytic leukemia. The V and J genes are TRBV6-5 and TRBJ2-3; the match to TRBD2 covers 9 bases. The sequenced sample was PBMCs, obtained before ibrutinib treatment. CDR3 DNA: TGTGCCAGCAGTTCCATAGCGGGAGCTAGCACAGATACGCAGTATTTT. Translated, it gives CASSSIAGASTDTQYF.